This is a list of T cell receptor beta chains from one sample in a study of CD8+CD57+ T cells in acquired aplastic anemia. MiXCR, run by TCRdb on the reads, gives a single entry per CDR3 protein. The table includes around 220,000 distinct CDR3 sequences, around 49% detected once. Sequencing was carried out using sorted CD4+, CD8+, or CD8+CD57+ T cells (not recorded which) from PBMCs. These receptors originate from a human donor with aplastic anemia. Both conserved end residues are part of each CDR3.

J: TRBJ1-2; V: TRBV10-3; CDR3: CAISEVGQGAGYTF
J: TRBJ2-5; V: TRBV6-1; CDR3: CASSENLQETQYF
J: TRBJ1-1; V: TRBV2; CDR3: CASSQDRGGATEAFF
J: TRBJ2-7; V: TRBV6-6; CDR3: CASTQAGTEQYF
J: TRBJ2-7; V: TRBV24-1; CDR3: CASSLHHYEQYF
J: TRBJ2-7; V: TRBV25-1; CDR3: CASRAGAFYEQYF
J: TRBJ2-7; V: TRBV7-2; CDR3: CASSHPSDRPYEQYF
J: TRBJ2-7; V: TRBV14; CDR3: CASSRGLGEQYF
J: TRBJ2-2; V: TRBV12-3/TRBV12-4; CDR3: CASNWDRGHSGELFF
J: TRBJ2-3; V: TRBV19; CDR3: CASSLLLRTSGGTDTQYF
J: TRBJ1-1; V: TRBV14; CDR3: CASSLNPGTVNTEAFF
J: TRBJ2-7; V: TRBV7-9; CDR3: CASSSGTGTFYEQYF
J: TRBJ2-7; V: TRBV6-5; CDR3: CASSYGTPRDEQYF
J: TRBJ1-4; V: TRBV7-9; CDR3: CASSSRPGRQNEKLFF
J: TRBJ2-5; V: TRBV4-1; CDR3: CASSQVMSQETQYF
J: TRBJ1-5; V: TRBV4-2; CDR3: CASSPGQSNQPQHF
J: TRBJ1-1; V: TRBV5-1; CDR3: CASSPEIPGSTEAFF
J: TRBJ1-6; V: TRBV5-1; CDR3: CASSRDSGANSPLHF
J: TRBJ1-1; V: TRBV5-1; CDR3: CASSLPGANTEAFF
J: TRBJ2-5; V: TRBV2; CDR3: CASSEQEETQYF
J: TRBJ2-7; V: TRBV28; CDR3: CASTTGAFYEQYF
J: TRBJ2-3; V: TRBV11-3; CDR3: CASSIGGEGTQYF
J: TRBJ2-7; V: TRBV28; CDR3: CASSTTGVGAYEQYF
J: TRBJ1-2; V: TRBV20-1; CDR3: CSARDQRGPDGYTF
J: TRBJ2-2; V: TRBV6-1; CDR3: CASSERQGFTGELFF
J: TRBJ2-7; V: TRBV10-3; CDR3: CASSPSGQGGVEQYF
J: TRBJ1-2; V: TRBV9; CDR3: CASSGKTVYGYTF
J: TRBJ1-2; V: TRBV18; CDR3: CASSPAGSGYTF
J: TRBJ2-1; V: TRBV24-1; CDR3: CATSEADRDAGGEQFF
J: TRBJ2-2; V: TRBV12-3/TRBV12-4; CDR3: CASTPTGELFF
J: TRBJ1-2; V: TRBV10-3; CDR3: CAIRRPGQGYGYTF
J: TRBJ2-5; V: TRBV25-1; CDR3: CASSHPVVWYQETQYF
J: TRBJ1-2; V: TRBV19; CDR3: CASGVTRGGYGYTF
J: TRBJ1-3; V: TRBV2; CDR3: CASSDSGSSGNTIYF
J: TRBJ1-4; V: TRBV6-1; CDR3: CASSLGRLEKLFF
J: TRBJ2-2; V: TRBV24-1; CDR3: CATSGGAINTGELFF
J: TRBJ2-1; V: TRBV3-1; CDR3: CASGIAGGTNNEQFF
J: TRBJ1-1; V: TRBV6-5; CDR3: CASQTGEGVLQAFF
J: TRBJ2-4; V: TRBV2; CDR3: CASSWAGEGNIQYF
J: TRBJ2-1; V: TRBV5-1; CDR3: CASSLGIETYNEQFF
J: TRBJ1-6; V: TRBV7-9; CDR3: CASSPTGQSPLHF
J: TRBJ1-2; V: TRBV2; CDR3: CASSIAAGYGYTF
J: TRBJ1-3; V: TRBV5-6; CDR3: CASSPNQGNTIYF
J: TRBJ2-7; V: TRBV7-9; CDR3: CARGTSSYEQYF
J: TRBJ2-7; V: TRBV11-2; CDR3: CASEDHPDEQYF
J: TRBJ1-6; V: TRBV29-1; CDR3: CSVKKGDSNSPLHF
J: TRBJ2-2; V: TRBV11-2; CDR3: CASSLDLAGELFF
J: TRBJ2-1; V: TRBV15; CDR3: CATSPRGDSYNEQFF
J: TRBJ1-2; V: TRBV5-6; CDR3: CASSYRTRGNGYTF
J: TRBJ1-2; V: TRBV7-8; CDR3: CASSLAGPGYDYTF
J: TRBJ2-3; V: TRBV24-1; CDR3: CATSDRRGVVNTQYF
J: TRBJ1-2; V: TRBV5-1; CDR3: CASSLGRLRGYTF